This T cell receptor (beta chain) is drawn from a study of blood T cells in healthy people across ages. The study's findings and limits: A strong correlation was seen between TCR beta diversity and naive T cell percentage. Naive CD4+ cells and diversity were both higher in long-lived donors than in aged donors.

Germline V gene lookup returns CDR1 SGHRS and CDR2 YFSETQ. The V end was cut by 6 bases, the J end by 4 bases, with 11 bases between. This CDR3 region has 13 residues. Donors gave around 10 milliliters of peripheral blood apiece. PBMCs numbering at least 6 million were isolated per sample. It was with a sample-barcoded 5' primer and a J-beta primer mix that a second PCR of roughly 7 to 12 cycles was run. TCRdb reprocessed the 5' RACE reads with MiXCR, giving one entry per CDR3 protein. The sample records roughly 730,000 distinct CDR3 sequences, around 50% being singletons. Comments on this clonotype: Its antigen is unidentified.

The TCR was taken from a man aged 40-55 years in good health. The J gene is TRBJ2-1, the V gene TRBV5-1; D ambiguous. Sequencing was done on a sample of blood. The CDR3 DNA follows: TGCGCCAGCAAAGCGAGCATATACAATGAGCAGTTCTTC. This encodes CASKASIYNEQFF.